The sequence of this T cell receptor (beta chain) was determined in a study of cytomegalovirus exposure and HLA in healthy donors. Study overall: HLA-typed donors were the source of about 85 million unique TCRs held in an early data release. The study's findings and limits: Highly shared variants forming one cluster were likely a sequencing artifact. Across donors, presence/absence analyses took sequencing depth to be roughly uniform. Clonal expansion, a later analysis showed, was greater in HLA-associated TCR beta chains than in equally common others.

The PCR used 60 Vbeta and 13 Jbeta primers. Produced via immunoSEQ multiplex PCR; TCRdb's table is partial and in-frame only. The top ten hold 14% of the sample, which has tens of thousands of clones, approximately 70% seen once. The sample holds a few counts of this clone. Its antigen remains unidentified. The sample comprised PBMCs. This clonotype originated in a male donor in good health and CMV-seropositive.

Here the CDR3 reads CASSDPGRGSEKLFF. Here the CDR3 DNA reads TGTGCCAGCAGTGACCCGGGGAGAGGTTCGGAAAAACTGTTTTTT. The gene calls are TRBV25-1 and TRBJ1-4; no definite D call. V gave up 3 bases and J gave up 8 bases, with 16 bases separating them. Germline V gene data show CDR1 as MGHDK and CDR2 as SYGVNS. This CDR3 comprises 15 residues.